These 10 T cell receptor beta chains were sequenced from one sample in a study of blood T cell repertoires in COVID-19. The table came from immunoSEQ multiplex PCR; TCRdb's copy has only in-frame clones and leaves some out. The profile covers 200,000 to 250,000 clones, with roughly 88% appearing a single time and over 9% taken by the ten largest. The sequenced sample consisted of peripheral blood. These receptor sequences come from a man older than 75 with acute or convalescent COVID-19.

This clone was seen just once. This rearrangement joins TRBV6-6 to TRBJ2-1; 8 nucleotides agree with TRBD2. The J segment lost 9 bases and the V segment lost 2 bases, leaving 12 bases of the junction unmatched. The CDR3 covers 16 residues. Germline CDR1 MNHNY, CDR2 SVGAGI (reference sequence). Written as DNA, the CDR3 is TGTGCCAGCAGTTACCGAGGGAGCGGGAGATATAGTGAGCAGTTCTTC. Translated: CASSYRGSGRYSEQFF.

The chain employs TRBV19 and TRBJ2-3, with 7 positions matching TRBD2. Per the germline V gene, CDR1 is LNHDA and CDR2 is SQIVND (reference sequence). V lost 4 bases, J lost 2 bases, and 9 bases stayed unmatched. The CDR3 is 16 amino acids. The CDR3 spells CASSNRGGGTTDTQYF. The CDR3 DNA follows: TGTGCCAGTAGTAATCGTGGCGGGGGAACCACAGATACGCAGTATTTT.

V usage is TRBV3-1 (or the pseudogene TRBV3-2) and J usage is TRBJ1-6; D gene uncertain. The CDR3 runs to 16 residues. The ends were cut back, 4 bases at V and 1 base at J, with 11 bases in the middle. Germline values: CDR1 LGHDT, CDR2 YNNKEL (reference sequence). CDR3 loop: CASSPVSWSYNSPLHF. The CDR3 nucleotides read TGTGCCAGCAGCCCAGTCTCATGGTCCTATAATTCACCCCTCCACTTT.

The J gene is TRBJ1-2, the V gene TRBV3-1 (or the pseudogene TRBV3-2), with 8 bases identical to TRBD1. The germline V gene encodes CDR1 LGHDT and CDR2 YNNKEL (reference sequence). This CDR3 is 14 amino acids long. V lost 0 bases, J lost 8 bases, and 5 bases stayed unmatched. In DNA, the CDR3 is TGTGCCAGCAGCCAAGACAGGGGGCCAGGAGGCTACACCTTC. This translates into CASSQDRGPGGYTF.

The CDR3 DNA reads as TGCGCCAGCAGCTCCCGTTCCCAGTCAGGGACCGGGGAGCTGTTTTTT. It translates to CASSSRSQSGTGELFF. V gene TRBV5-1 combines with J gene TRBJ2-2; a possible D gene is TRBD1 (5 bases). Per the germline V gene, CDR1 is SGHRS and CDR2 is YFSETQ. This CDR3 is built from 16 residues. V was trimmed by 3 bases and J by 5 bases, leaving 17 bases between them.

The DNA for the CDR3 is TGTGCCAGCATCCGGGACAGGGGTCGTAACACTGAAGCTTTCTTT. Residues: CASIRDRGRNTEAFF. V usage is TRBV7-2 and J usage is TRBJ1-1; 10 bases fit TRBD1. The CDR3 runs to 15 residues. Unmatched junction bases numbered 7, after V lost 7 bases and J lost 2 bases. Germline V gene sequence: CDR1 SGHTA, CDR2 FQGNSA.

The chain combines TRBV4-2 with TRBJ1-3; D not certain. The germline gives CDR1 LGHNA, CDR2 YNFKEQ. The CDR3 consists of 16 residues. Trimming took 1 base from V and 0 from J, leaving 10 bases between them. DNA for the CDR3: TGTGCCAGCAGCCAAGCCCCAGCGTTCTCTGGAAACACCATATATTTT. This encodes CASSQAPAFSGNTIYF.

This chain links TRBV3-1 (or the pseudogene TRBV3-2) with TRBJ2-3, with D possibly being TRBD2 (6 bases). Trimming cost V 7 bases and J 2 bases, with 13 bases left between them. CDR3 size: 14 residues. Per germline, CDR1 LGHDT and CDR2 YNNKEL (reference sequence). The chain's CDR3 is CASNTGTYTDTQYF. The CDR3 nucleotides are TGTGCCAGCAATACCGGGACTTACACAGATACGCAGTATTTT.

In this sample, this clone turned up a few times. The V gene is TRBV19, the J gene TRBJ2-7; 12 nucleotides align to TRBD2. This CDR3 contains 17 residues. V was clipped by 4 bases and J by 2 bases; unmatched bases: 9. Germline CDR1 LNHDA, CDR2 SQIVND (reference sequence). CDR3 nucleotide sequence: TGTGCCAGTAGTACGACTAGCGGGGGTTCACGGGCCTACGAGCAGTACTTC. It is translated as CASSTTSGGSRAYEQYF.

This chain links TRBV4-1 with TRBJ2-7, with 9 bases fitting TRBD1. The V and J ends lost 2 bases and 3 bases, in that order; junction bases with no gene match: 11. The germline V gene has CDR1 MGHRA and CDR2 YSYEKL. This CDR3 comprises 17 residues. Written as DNA, the CDR3 is TGCGCCAGCAGCCAACTACTCCCGGGACAGGGAAGCTACGAGCAGTACTTC. Translation: CASSQLLPGQGSYEQYF.